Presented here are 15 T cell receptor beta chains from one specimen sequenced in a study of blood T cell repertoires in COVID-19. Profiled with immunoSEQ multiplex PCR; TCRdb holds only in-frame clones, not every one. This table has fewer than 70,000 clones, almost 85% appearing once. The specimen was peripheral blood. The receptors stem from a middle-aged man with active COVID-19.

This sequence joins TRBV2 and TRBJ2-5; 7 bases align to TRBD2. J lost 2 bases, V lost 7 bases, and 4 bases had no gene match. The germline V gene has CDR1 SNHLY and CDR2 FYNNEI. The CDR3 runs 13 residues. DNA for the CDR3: TGTGCCAGCAATAGGGAGGGACAAGAGACCCAGTACTTC. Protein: CASNREGQETQYF.

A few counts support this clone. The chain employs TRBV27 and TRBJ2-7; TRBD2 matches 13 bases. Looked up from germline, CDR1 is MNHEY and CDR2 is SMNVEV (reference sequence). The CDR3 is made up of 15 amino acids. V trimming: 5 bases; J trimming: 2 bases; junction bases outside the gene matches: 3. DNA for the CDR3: TGTGCCAGCAGTCTAGGGACTAGCGGGGCCTACGAGCAGTACTTC. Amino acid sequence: CASSLGTSGAYEQYF.

The CDR3 region is CASSLEPSGGKGNIQYF. In nucleotides, the CDR3 is TGTGCCAGCAGCTTAGAACCTAGCGGGGGGAAGGGAAACATTCAGTACTTC. The chain has TRBV7-2 and TRBJ2-4, with 11 bases fitting TRBD2. Trimming removed 1 base from V and 6 bases from J; junction bases left unmatched: 8. CDR3 size: 17 residues. CDR1 SGHTA and CDR2 FQGNSA come from the germline V gene.

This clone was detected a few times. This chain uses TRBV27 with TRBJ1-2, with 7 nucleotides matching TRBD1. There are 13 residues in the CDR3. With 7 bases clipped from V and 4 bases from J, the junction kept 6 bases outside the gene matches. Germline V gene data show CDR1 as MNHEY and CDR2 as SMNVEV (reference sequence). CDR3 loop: CASTGGGGYGYTF. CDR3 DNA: TGTGCCAGCACCGGAGGGGGCGGCTATGGCTACACCTTC.

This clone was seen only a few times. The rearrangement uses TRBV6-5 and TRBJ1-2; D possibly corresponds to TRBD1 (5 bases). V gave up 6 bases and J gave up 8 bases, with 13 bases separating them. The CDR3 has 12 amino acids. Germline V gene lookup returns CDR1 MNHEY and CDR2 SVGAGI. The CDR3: CASSRQGRGYTF. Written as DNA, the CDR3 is TGTGCCAGCAGCCGGCAGGGCCGGGGCTACACCTTC.

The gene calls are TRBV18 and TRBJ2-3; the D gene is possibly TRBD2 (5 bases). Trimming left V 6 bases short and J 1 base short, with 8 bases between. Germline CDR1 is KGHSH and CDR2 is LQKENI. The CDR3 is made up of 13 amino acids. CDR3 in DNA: TGTGCCAGCTCCCCGAGGGGCACAGATACGCAGTATTTT. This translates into CASSPRGTDTQYF.

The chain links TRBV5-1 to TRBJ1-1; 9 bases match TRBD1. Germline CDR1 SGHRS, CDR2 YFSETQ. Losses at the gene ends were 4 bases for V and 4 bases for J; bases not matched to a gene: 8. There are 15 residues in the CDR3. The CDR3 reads CASSLSPGQGTEAFF. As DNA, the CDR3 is TGCGCCAGCAGCCTATCCCCGGGACAGGGCACTGAAGCTTTCTTT. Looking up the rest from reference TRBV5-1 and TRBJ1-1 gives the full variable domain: KAGVTQTPRYLIKTRGQQVTLSCSPISGHRSVSWYQQTPGQGLQFLFEYFSETQRNKGNFPGRFSGRQFSNSRSEMNVSTLELGDSALYLCASSLSPGQGTEAFFGQGTRLTVV.

The DNA of the CDR3 is TGTGCCAGCATGGGGGGCGGGGGGAACACTGAAGCTTTCTTT. Its translation is CASMGGGGNTEAFF. The chain uses TRBV27 and TRBJ1-1, with D maybe TRBD1 (6 bases). This CDR3 spans 14 amino acids. From germline, CDR1 is MNHEY and CDR2 SMNVEV (reference sequence). V dropped 7 bases and J dropped 1 base, with 13 bases sitting between them.

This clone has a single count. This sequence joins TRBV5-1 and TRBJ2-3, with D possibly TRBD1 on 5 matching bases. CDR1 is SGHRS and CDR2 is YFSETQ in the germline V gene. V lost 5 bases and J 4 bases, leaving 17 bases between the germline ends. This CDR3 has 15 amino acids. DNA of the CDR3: TGCGCCAGCAGTCGGTTTCAGGGAAGCGCAGATACGCAGTATTTT. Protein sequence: CASSRFQGSADTQYF.

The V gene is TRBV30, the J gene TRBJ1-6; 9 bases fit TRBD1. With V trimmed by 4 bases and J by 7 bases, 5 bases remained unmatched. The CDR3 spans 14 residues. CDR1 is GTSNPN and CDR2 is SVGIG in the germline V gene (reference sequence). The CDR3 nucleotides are TGTGCCTGGAATACAGGGGGCCGGAATTCACCCCTCCACTTT. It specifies CAWNTGGRNSPLHF.

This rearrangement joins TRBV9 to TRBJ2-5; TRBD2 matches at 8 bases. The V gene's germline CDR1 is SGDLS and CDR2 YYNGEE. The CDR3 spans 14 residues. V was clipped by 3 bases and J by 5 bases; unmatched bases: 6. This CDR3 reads CASSAGGVLETQYF. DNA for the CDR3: TGTGCCAGCAGCGCCGGGGGGGTTCTGGAGACCCAGTACTTC.

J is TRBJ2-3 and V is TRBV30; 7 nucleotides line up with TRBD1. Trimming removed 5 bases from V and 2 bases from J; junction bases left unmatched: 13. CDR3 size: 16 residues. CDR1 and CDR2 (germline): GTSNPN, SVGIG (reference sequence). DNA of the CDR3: TGTGCCTGGCCCCGCCCGGGACAGAGGTTCACAGATACGCAGTATTTT. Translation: CAWPRPGQRFTDTQYF.

The CDR3 DNA follows: TGTGCCAGCAGCGCAAGACTCGACAGGGAACACGAGCAGTACTTC. This codes for CASSARLDREHEQYF. V is TRBV9 and J is TRBJ2-7; TRBD1 agrees at 7 bases. The CDR3 sequence is 15 residues long. Germline CDR1 is SGDLS and CDR2 is YYNGEE. Trimming at V came to 3 bases and at J to 5 bases, leaving 11 bases not matched to a gene.

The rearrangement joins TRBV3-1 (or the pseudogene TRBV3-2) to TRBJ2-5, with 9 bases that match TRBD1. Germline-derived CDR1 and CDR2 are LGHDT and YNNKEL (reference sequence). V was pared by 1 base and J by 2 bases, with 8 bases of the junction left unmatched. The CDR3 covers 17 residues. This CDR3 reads CASSQGVLGTGQETQYF. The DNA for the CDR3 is TGTGCCAGCAGCCAAGGGGTACTTGGGACAGGGCAAGAGACCCAGTACTTC.

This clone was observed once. The CDR3 is CASRGTTQYEQYF. The CDR3 DNA reads as TGTGCCAGCAGAGGGACTACCCAATACGAGCAGTACTTC. This sequence joins TRBV2 and TRBJ2-7; 7 positions match TRBD2. In germline, CDR1 is SNHLY, CDR2 FYNNEI. The CDR3 contains 13 residues. Trimming cost V 6 bases and J 4 bases; bases outside gene matches: 6.